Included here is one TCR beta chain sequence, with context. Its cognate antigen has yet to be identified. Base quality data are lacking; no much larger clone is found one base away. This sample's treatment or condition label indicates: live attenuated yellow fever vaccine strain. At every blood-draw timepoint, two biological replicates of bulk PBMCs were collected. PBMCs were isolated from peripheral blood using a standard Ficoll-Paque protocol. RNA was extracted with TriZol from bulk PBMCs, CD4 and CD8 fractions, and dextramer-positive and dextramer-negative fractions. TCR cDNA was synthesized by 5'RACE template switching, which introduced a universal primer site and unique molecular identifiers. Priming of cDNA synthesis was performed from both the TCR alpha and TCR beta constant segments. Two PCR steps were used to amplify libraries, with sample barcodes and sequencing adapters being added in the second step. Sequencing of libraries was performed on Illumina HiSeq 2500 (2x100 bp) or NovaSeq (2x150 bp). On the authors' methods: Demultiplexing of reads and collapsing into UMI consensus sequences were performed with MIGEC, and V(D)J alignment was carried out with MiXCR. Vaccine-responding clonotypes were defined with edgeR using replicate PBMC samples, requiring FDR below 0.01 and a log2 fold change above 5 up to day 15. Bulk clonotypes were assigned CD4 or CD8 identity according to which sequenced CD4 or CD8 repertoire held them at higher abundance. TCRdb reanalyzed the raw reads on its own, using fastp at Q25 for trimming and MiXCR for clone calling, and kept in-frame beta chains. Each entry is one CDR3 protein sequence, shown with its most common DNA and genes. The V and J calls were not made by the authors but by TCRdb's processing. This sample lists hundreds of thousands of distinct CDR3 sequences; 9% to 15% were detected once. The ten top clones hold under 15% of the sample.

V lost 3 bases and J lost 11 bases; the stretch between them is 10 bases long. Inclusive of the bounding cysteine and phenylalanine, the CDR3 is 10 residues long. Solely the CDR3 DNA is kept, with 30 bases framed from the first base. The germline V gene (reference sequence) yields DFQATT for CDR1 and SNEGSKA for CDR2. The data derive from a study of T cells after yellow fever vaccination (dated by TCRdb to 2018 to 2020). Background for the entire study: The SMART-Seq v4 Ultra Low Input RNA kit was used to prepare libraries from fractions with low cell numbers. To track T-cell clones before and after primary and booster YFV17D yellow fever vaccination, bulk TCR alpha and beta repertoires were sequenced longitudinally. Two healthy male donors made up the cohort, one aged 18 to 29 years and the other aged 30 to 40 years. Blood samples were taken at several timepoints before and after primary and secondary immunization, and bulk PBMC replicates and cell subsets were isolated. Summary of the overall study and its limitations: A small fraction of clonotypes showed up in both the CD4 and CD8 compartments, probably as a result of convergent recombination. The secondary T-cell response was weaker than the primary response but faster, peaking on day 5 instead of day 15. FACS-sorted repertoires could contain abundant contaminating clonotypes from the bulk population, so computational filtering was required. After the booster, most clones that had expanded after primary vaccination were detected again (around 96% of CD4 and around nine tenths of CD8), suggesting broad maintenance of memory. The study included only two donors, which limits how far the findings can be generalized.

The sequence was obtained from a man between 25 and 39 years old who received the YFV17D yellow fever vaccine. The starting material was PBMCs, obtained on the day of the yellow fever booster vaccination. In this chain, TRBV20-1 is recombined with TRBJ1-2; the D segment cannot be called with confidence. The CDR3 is CSARPPGYTF. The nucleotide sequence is TGCAGTGCTAGGCCCCCTGGTTACACCTTC.